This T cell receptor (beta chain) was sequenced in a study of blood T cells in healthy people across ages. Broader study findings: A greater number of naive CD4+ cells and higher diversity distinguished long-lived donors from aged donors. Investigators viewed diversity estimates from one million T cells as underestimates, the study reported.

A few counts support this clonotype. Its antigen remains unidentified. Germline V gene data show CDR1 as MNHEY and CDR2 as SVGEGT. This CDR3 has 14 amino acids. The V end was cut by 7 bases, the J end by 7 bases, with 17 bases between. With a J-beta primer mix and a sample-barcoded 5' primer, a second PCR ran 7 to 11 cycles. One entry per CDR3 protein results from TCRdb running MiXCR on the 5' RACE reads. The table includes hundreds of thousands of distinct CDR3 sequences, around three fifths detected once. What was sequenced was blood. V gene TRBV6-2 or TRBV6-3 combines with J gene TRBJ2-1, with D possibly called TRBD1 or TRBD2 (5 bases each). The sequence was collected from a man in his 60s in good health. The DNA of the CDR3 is TGTGCCAGCACCCGTCCGGGACGTCATAATGAGCAGTTCTTC. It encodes CASTRPGRHNEQFF.